The sequence of this T cell receptor beta chain was determined in a study of Graves' ophthalmopathy and Graves' hyperthyroidism. Transcripts of RNA were the source for amplifying TCR beta CDR3 regions. First-round RT-PCR used HTBI primers; second-round multiplex PCR followed. TCRdb reanalysed the multiplex PCR reads using MiXCR and keeps one entry per CDR3 protein. Counted here are 45,000 to 60,000 distinct CDR3 sequences, approximately 50% occurring once; the ten biggest clones make up approximately 4.8%. Study-level findings and limits: Clonotypes were expanded in thyroid at above 0.001 frequency, and most also appeared in blood.

As regards this clonotype: Its antigen remains unknown.

The CDR3 is 19 residues long. J gave up 4 bases and V 8 bases, and 17 bases lay outside the gene matches. Germline V gives CDR1 LGHDT, CDR2 YNNKEL (reference sequence). No donor had other autoimmune disease, uncontrolled infection, pregnancy or lactation. Serum thyroxine and TRAb, along with clinical symptoms, thyroid ultrasound and orbital computed tomography, were what diagnosis relied on. This chain connects TRBV3-1 to TRBJ2-6, with 10 bases identical to TRBD1. This receptor was taken from an adult woman with Graves' ophthalmopathy. The sequencing input was peripheral blood. CDR3 nucleotides: TGTGCCAGCGGGGATGGCACCGGGACAGGGGAAGCAGGGGCCAACGTCCTGACTTTC. This translates into CASGDGTGTGEAGANVLTF.